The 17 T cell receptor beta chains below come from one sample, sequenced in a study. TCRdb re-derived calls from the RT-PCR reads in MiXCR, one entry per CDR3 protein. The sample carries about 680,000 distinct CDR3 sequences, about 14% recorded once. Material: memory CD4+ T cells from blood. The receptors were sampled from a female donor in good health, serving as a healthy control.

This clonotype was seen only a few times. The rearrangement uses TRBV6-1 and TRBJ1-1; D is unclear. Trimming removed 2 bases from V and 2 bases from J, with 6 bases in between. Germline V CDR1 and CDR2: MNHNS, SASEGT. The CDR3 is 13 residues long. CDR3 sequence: CASSEIANTEAFF. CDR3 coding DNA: TGTGCCAGCAGTGAAATAGCTAACACTGAAGCTTTCTTT.

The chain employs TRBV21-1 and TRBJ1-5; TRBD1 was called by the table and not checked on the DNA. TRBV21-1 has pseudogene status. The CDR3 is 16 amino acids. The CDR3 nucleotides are TGTGCCAGCTATTGTCCGGGACAGGGATATTGTCAGCCCCAGCATTTT. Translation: CASYCPGQGYCQPQHF.

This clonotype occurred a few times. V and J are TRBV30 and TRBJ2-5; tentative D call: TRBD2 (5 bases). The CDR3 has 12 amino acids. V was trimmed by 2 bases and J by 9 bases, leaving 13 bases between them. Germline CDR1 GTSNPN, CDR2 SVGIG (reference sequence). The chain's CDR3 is CAWSPALGAQYF. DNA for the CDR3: TGTGCCTGGAGTCCGGCGCTCGGGGCCCAGTACTTC.

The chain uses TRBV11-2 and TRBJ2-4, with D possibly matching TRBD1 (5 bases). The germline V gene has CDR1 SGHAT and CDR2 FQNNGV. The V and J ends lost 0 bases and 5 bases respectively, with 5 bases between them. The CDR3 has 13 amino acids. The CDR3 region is CASSLETENIQYF. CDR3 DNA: TGTGCCAGCAGCTTAGAGACAGAAAACATTCAGTACTTC. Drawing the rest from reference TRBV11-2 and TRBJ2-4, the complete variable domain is EAGVAQSPRYKIIEKRQSVAFWCNPISGHATLYWYQQILGQGPKLLIQFQNNGVVDDSQLPKDRFSAERLKGVDSTLKIQPAKLEDSAVYLCASSLETENIQYFGAGTRLSVL.

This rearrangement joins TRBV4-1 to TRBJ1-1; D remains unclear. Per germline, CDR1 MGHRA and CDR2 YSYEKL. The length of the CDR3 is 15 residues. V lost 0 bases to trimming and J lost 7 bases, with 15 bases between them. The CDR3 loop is CASSQDPAPRDEAFF. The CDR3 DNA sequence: TGCGCCAGCAGCCAAGACCCGGCCCCGCGGGATGAAGCTTTCTTT.

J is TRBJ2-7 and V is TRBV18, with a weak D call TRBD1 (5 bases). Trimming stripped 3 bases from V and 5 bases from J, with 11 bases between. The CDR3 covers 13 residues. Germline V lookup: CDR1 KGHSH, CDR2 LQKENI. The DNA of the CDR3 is TGTGCCAGCTCACCGGACAAGAGCAACGAGCAGTACTTC. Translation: CASSPDKSNEQYF.

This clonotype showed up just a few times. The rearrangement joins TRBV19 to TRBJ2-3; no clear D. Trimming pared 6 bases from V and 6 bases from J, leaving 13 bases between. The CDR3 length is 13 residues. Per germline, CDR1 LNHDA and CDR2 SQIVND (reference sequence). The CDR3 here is CASRRINTDTQYF. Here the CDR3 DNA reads TGTGCCAGTAGAAGGATCAATACGGATACGCAGTATTTT.

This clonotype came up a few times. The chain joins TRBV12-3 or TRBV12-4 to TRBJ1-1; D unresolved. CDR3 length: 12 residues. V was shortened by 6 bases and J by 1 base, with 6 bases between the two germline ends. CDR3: CASSAANTEAFF. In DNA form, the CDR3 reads TGTGCCAGCAGCGCGGCGAACACTGAAGCTTTCTTT.

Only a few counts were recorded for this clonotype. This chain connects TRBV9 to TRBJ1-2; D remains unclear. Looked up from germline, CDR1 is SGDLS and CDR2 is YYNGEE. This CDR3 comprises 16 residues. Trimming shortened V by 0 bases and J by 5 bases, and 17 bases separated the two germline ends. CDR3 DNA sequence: TGTGCCAGCAGCGTAGGGGTCATGACACAGAGTTATGGCTACACCTTC. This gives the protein CASSVGVMTQSYGYTF.

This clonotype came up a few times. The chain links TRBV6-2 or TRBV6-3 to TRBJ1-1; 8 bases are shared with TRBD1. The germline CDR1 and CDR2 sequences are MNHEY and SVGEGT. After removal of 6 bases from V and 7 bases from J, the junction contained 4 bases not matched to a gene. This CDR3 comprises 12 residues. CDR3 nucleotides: TGTGCCAGCAGACGGACAGGGCTTGAAGCTTTCTTT. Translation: CASRRTGLEAFF.

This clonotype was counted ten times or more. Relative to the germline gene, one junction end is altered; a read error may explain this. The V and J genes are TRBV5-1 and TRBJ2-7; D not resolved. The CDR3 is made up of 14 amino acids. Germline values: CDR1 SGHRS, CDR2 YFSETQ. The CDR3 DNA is TGCGCCAGCAGGTTGGGGATCCTCTCCTACGAGCAGTACTTC. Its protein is CASRLGILSYEQYF.

The CDR3 here is CASGLSGETQYF. In DNA, the CDR3 is TGTGCTAGTGGTTTGAGTGGGGAGACCCAGTACTTC. The chain combines TRBV12-5 with TRBJ2-5; D is uncertain. V dropped 2 bases and J dropped 5 bases, with 6 bases sitting between them. The CDR3 extends over 12 amino acids. CDR1 and CDR2 (germline): LGHNT, FRNRAP.

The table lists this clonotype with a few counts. Written as DNA, the CDR3 is TGCAGTGCCGTCAGGGACTCCTACAATGAGCAGTTCTTC. As protein: CSAVRDSYNEQFF. The chain has TRBV20-1 and TRBJ2-1; TRBD1 might be the D (5 bases). Germline V gene sequence: CDR1 DFQATT, CDR2 SNEGSKA (reference sequence). CDR3 length equals 13 residues. The V end lost 6 bases, the J end lost 0 bases, and 9 bases lay between the germline ends.

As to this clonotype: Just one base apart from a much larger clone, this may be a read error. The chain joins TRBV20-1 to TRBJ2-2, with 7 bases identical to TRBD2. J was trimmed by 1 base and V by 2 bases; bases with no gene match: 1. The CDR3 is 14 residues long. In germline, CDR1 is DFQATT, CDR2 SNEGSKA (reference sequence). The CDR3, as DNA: TGCAGTGCTAGACCTAGCGGGAACACCGGGGAGCTGTTTTTT. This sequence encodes CSARPSGNTGELFF.

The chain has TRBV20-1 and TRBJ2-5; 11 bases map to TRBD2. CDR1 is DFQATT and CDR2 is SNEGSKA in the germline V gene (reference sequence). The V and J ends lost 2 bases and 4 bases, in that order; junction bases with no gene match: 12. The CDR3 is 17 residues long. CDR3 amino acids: CSARPLGLAGGRETQYF. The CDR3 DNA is TGCAGTGCTAGACCACTCGGACTAGCGGGTGGAAGAGAGACCCAGTACTTC.

CDR3 coding DNA: TGCGCCAGCAGCCGGACTAGAGTCCCAGATACGCAGTATTTT. It yields the protein CASSRTRVPDTQYF. The V gene is TRBV5-1, the J gene TRBJ2-3, with TRBD2 matching 7 bases. CDR1 and CDR2 (germline): SGHRS, YFSETQ. The CDR3 length is 14 residues. Trimming at V came to 4 bases and at J to 4 bases, leaving 6 bases not matched to a gene.

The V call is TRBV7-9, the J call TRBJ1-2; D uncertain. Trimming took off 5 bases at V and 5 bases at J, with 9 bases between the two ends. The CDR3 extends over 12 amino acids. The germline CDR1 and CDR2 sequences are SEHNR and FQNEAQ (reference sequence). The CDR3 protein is CASSASTYGYTF. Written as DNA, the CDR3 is TGTGCCAGCAGCGCATCAACTTATGGCTACACCTTC.